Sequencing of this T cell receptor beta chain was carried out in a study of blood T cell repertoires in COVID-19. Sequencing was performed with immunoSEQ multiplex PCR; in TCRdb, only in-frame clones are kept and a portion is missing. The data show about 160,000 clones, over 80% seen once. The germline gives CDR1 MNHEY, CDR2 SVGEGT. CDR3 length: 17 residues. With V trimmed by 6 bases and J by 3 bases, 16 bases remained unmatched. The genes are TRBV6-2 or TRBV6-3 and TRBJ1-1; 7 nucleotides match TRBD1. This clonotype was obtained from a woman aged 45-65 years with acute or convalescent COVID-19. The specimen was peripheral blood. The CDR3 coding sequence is TGTGCCAGCAGCCGTGAATGGACAGGTTTAGGGTACACTGAAGCTTTCTTT. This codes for CASSREWTGLGYTEAFF.